Below, 20 T cell receptor beta chains from the same sample are listed, as sequenced in a study of cytomegalovirus exposure and HLA in healthy donors (TCRdb year 2017). Receptor amplification or capture employed the immunoSEQ multiplex PCR assay. A mixture of 60 forward primers for TCR Vbeta segments and 13 reverse primers for TCR Jbeta segments was used in the multiplex PCR. In its TCRdb copy, this immuneACCESS table keeps in-frame sequences only and misses some clones. Where compared with another copy, unresolved V genes explain less than half of these, and the others have no known cause. A total of 150,000 or so clones appear in this sample, roughly 77% of them only once. The ten top clones hold approximately 8% of the sample. Material: PBMCs. These receptor sequences come from a man aged 30 to 45 in good health and CMV-seropositive.

This clone was detected only a few times. This chain links TRBV5-6 with TRBJ1-1; D may be TRBD1 (6 bases). Germline CDR1 is SGHDT and CDR2 is YYEEEE. Trimming left V 4 bases short and J 5 bases short, with 21 bases between. The length of the CDR3 is 16 residues. The CDR3: CASSPEPQGSRTEAFF. The CDR3 DNA is TGTGCCAGCAGCCCCGAGCCCCAGGGGAGCAGGACTGAAGCTTTCTTT.

The chain combines TRBV27 with TRBJ2-5; TRBD2 matches at 9 bases. Germline V gives CDR1 MNHEY, CDR2 SMNVEV (reference sequence). The CDR3 runs 19 residues. Losses at the gene ends were 2 bases for V and 5 bases for J; bases not matched to a gene: 18. The CDR3 sequence is CASSLSGAGGPSMSETQYF. The CDR3, as DNA: TGTGCCAGCAGTTTAAGCGGCGCGGGAGGGCCGTCCATGTCGGAGACCCAGTACTTC.

The chain joins TRBV7-2 to TRBJ1-5, with TRBD1 matching over 7 bases. Germline CDR1 and CDR2: SGHTA and FQGNSA. The CDR3 contains 13 residues. V lost 4 bases and J lost 6; bases outside the gene matches: 3. The CDR3 loop is CASSSDRVQPQHF. The CDR3 DNA follows: TGTGCCAGCAGCTCCGACAGGGTTCAGCCCCAGCATTTT.

The chain carries TRBV28 and TRBJ2-5; perhaps TRBD1 as D (5 bases). Trimming stripped 3 bases from V and 4 bases from J, with 9 bases between. CDR1 MDHEN and CDR2 SYDVKM come from the germline V gene. The CDR3 has 13 amino acids. CDR3 loop: CASSLGRVETQYF. Written as DNA, the CDR3 is TGTGCCAGCAGTTTGGGCAGGGTAGAGACCCAGTACTTC.

The chain employs TRBV14 and TRBJ2-1; 12 bases match TRBD2. The CDR3 totals 17 residues. The V segment lost 0 bases and the J segment 9 bases; nucleotides outside the gene matches: 9. CDR1 is SGHDN, CDR2 FVKESK, per germline. CDR3 in amino acids: CASSQDPGLAGKVEQFF. The CDR3 DNA sequence: TGTGCCAGCAGCCAAGATCCAGGACTAGCGGGAAAGGTTGAGCAGTTCTTC.

This chain joins TRBV9 and TRBJ2-2; D is perhaps TRBD2 (6 bases). The CDR3 runs 16 residues. V lost 0 bases and J lost 6, with 15 bases in between. The germline CDR1 and CDR2 sequences are SGDLS and YYNGEE. CDR3 protein: CASSVAGEPLAGELFF. In nucleotides, the CDR3 is TGTGCCAGCAGCGTAGCGGGAGAACCGTTGGCCGGGGAGCTGTTTTTT.

The chain employs TRBV7-8 and TRBJ1-2; no definite D call. The V end lost 4 bases, the J end lost 3 bases, and 9 bases lay between the germline ends. Germline CDR1 is SGHVS and CDR2 is FQNEAQ. This CDR3 has 13 amino acids. CDR3 residues: CASSSGRYYGYTF. The CDR3 nucleotides are TGTGCCAGCAGCTCCGGCAGGTACTATGGCTACACCTTC.

This clone was observed a handful of times. V gene TRBV5-1 combines with J gene TRBJ2-7; TRBD1 matches at 11 bases. The CDR3 consists of 17 residues. Trimming took 0 bases from V and 5 from J; bases not matched to a gene: 10. Per the germline V gene, CDR1 is SGHRS and CDR2 is YFSETQ. The CDR3 DNA follows: TGCGCCAGCAGCTTGGTGCCCGGGACAGGGGGTGGAAACGAGCAGTACTTC. This sequence encodes CASSLVPGTGGGNEQYF. Full variable domain (outside the CDR3, taken from reference TRBV5-1 and TRBJ2-7): KAGVTQTPRYLIKTRGQQVTLSCSPISGHRSVSWYQQTPGQGLQFLFEYFSETQRNKGNFPGRFSGRQFSNSRSEMNVSTLELGDSALYLCASSLVPGTGGGNEQYFGPGTRLTVT.

The rearrangement links TRBV9 to TRBJ1-2; unclear D gene. The ends were cut back, 0 bases at V and 4 bases at J, with 7 bases in the middle. Germline V gene lookup returns CDR1 SGDLS and CDR2 YYNGEE. The CDR3 length is 13 residues. CDR3 loop: CASSVVGGYGYTF. The CDR3 nucleotides read TGTGCCAGCAGCGTAGTGGGAGGCTATGGCTACACCTTC.

The chain joins TRBV27 to TRBJ1-3; D is unclear. Germline loops: CDR1 MNHEY, CDR2 SMNVEV (reference sequence). Between the trimmed V and J ends, which lost 10 bases and 4 bases, there was a span of 8 bases. The CDR3 is 11 residues long. CDR3: CATSEGNTIYF. As DNA, the CDR3 is TGTGCCACGTCCGAGGGAAACACCATATATTTT.

This clone showed up just a few times. Here the CDR3 reads CASSQNNEKLFF. CDR3 sequence (DNA): TGTGCCAGTAGTCAGAATAATGAAAAACTGTTTTTT. V is TRBV19 and J is TRBJ1-4, with D uncertain. CDR1 and CDR2 from the germline V gene are LNHDA and SQIVND (reference sequence). Trimming left V 5 bases short and J 4 bases short, with 5 bases between. This CDR3 contains 12 residues.

The chain uses TRBV7-6 and TRBJ2-7, with TRBD1 identical over 7 bases. The CDR3 runs 14 residues. The V and J ends lost 4 bases and 0 bases, in that order; junction bases with no gene match: 3. From germline, CDR1 is SGHVS and CDR2 FNYEAQ. The DNA of the CDR3 is TGTGCCAGCAGCTCCCGGGACAGCTCCTACGAGCAGTACTTC. It translates to CASSSRDSSYEQYF.

The chain has TRBV5-1 and TRBJ2-5, with 9 bases fitting TRBD2. Germline assignment: CDR1 SGHRS and CDR2 YFSETQ. V trimming: 3 bases; J trimming: 5 bases; junction bases outside the gene matches: 17. The CDR3 extends over 18 amino acids. For the CDR3, the DNA is TGCGCCAGCAGCTATCGGACTAGCGCCCTCTCCACCGGGGAGACCCAGTACTTC. Translation: CASSYRTSALSTGETQYF.

This clone was seen a handful of times. This chain uses TRBV11-2 with TRBJ1-1; D unresolved. This CDR3 is 11 amino acids long. The ends were cut back, 4 bases at V and 8 bases at J, with 8 bases in the middle. Germline loops: CDR1 SGHAT, CDR2 FQNNGV. CDR3 sequence: CASSSTVEAFF. The CDR3 nucleotides are TGTGCCAGCAGCTCAACAGTGGAAGCTTTCTTT.

This clone appeared once. Other DNA variants within this sample encode the same CDR3. The genes are TRBV2 and TRBJ2-3, with 7 bases identical to TRBD2. Germline assignment: CDR1 SNHLY and CDR2 FYNNEI. With V trimmed by 6 bases and J by 2 bases, 14 bases remained unmatched. The CDR3 totals 17 residues. This chain's CDR3 is CASRSASGGQFTDTQYF. The CDR3 DNA is TGTGCCAGCAGGAGTGCATCGGGAGGCCAATTCACAGATACGCAGTATTTT.

The chain links TRBV12-5 to TRBJ2-5, with 9 bases lining up with TRBD1. The CDR3 is 14 amino acids. V dropped 4 bases and J dropped 5; count of bases not matched to a gene: 5. Per the germline V gene, CDR1 is LGHNT and CDR2 is FRNRAP. CDR3 in amino acids: CASGSQGAGETQYF. The CDR3 nucleotides read TGTGCTAGTGGTTCACAGGGGGCCGGGGAGACCCAGTACTTC.

This chain uses TRBV21-1 with TRBJ1-1. TRBV21-1 is shown as a pseudogene. This CDR3 has 15 amino acids. CDR3 bases: TGTGCCAGCATCCCACACGGAGGGGACCTCCCTGAAGCTTTCTTT. Its protein product is CASIPHGGDLPEAFF.

At least ten counts were recorded for this clone. V and J are TRBV7-7 and TRBJ2-3; no firm D call. The ends were cut back, 2 bases at V and 1 base at J, with 4 bases in the middle. The CDR3 consists of 13 residues. The germline V gene has CDR1 SSHAT and CDR2 FNYEAQ (reference sequence). CDR3 sequence: CASSLSGTDTQYF. DNA of the CDR3: TGTGCCAGCAGCTTAAGCGGCACAGATACGCAGTATTTT.

CDR3 coding DNA: TGTGCCAGCAGCTTGGGAGTGAGCACTGAAGCTTTCTTT. Translating gives CASSLGVSTEAFF. The chain recombines TRBV5-5 with TRBJ1-1; D ambiguous. The CDR3 is 13 amino acids. V dropped 0 bases and J dropped 4 bases, with 7 bases sitting between them. Per germline, CDR1 SGHKS and CDR2 YYEKEE (reference sequence). Variable domain in full (rest from reference TRBV5-5 and TRBJ1-1): DAGVTQSPTHLIKTRGQQVTLRCSPISGHKSVSWYQQVLGQGPQFIFQYYEKEERGRGNFPDRFSARQFPNYSSELNVNALLLGDSALYLCASSLGVSTEAFFGQGTRLTVV.

In this sample, this clone turned up a few times. This chain uses TRBV9 with TRBJ1-6; D not resolved. Germline V lookup: CDR1 SGDLS, CDR2 YYNGEE. There are 14 residues in the CDR3. V was pared by 2 bases and J by 7 bases, with 10 bases between. The CDR3 nucleotides read TGTGCCAGCAGCGTGGGGAGAGAGAATTCACCCCTCCACTTT. Translated, it gives CASSVGRENSPLHF. Filled out from reference TRBV9 and TRBJ1-6, the complete variable domain reads DSGVTQTPKHLITATGQRVTLRCSPRSGDLSVYWYQQSLDQGLQFLIQYYNGEERAKGNILERFSAQQFPDLHSELNLSSLELGDSALYFCASSVGRENSPLHFGNGTRLTVT.